This T cell receptor beta chain came from a study of identical twins. Findings and limits, study-wide: Cord blood beta clonotypes that were abundant carried fewer insertions, and memory repertoires showed no such trend. Twin pairs had excess sharing that was weaker in beta out-of-frame sequences. Findings came from cross-sectional statistics, without long-term follow-up of donors.

Notes on this clonotype: Antigen: not known.

The CDR3 consists of 16 residues. In germline, CDR1 is MNHEY, CDR2 SVGAGI. V was clipped by 2 bases and J by 10 bases; unmatched bases: 9. From the 5' RACE reads, TCRdb called clonotypes with MiXCR, one entry per CDR3 protein. The profile shows over 600,000 distinct CDR3 sequences, 21% of them singletons. The same sample was also studied in work on T cells expressing NK-cell markers. That paper states: CD3+CD56+NKG2C+, CD3+CD56+NKG2C- and CD3+CD56-NKG2C+ T cells, once sorted, supplied the TCR beta repertoires.

The genes are TRBV6-5 and TRBJ1-4, with 11 bases identical to TRBD1. Specimen: PBMCs. The source of this sequence is a woman aged 18 to 35 in good health. CDR3 nucleotides: TGTGCCAGCAGTTACATGGGCGGACAGGGGGCGCGAAAACTGTTTTTT. Translation: CASSYMGGQGARKLFF.